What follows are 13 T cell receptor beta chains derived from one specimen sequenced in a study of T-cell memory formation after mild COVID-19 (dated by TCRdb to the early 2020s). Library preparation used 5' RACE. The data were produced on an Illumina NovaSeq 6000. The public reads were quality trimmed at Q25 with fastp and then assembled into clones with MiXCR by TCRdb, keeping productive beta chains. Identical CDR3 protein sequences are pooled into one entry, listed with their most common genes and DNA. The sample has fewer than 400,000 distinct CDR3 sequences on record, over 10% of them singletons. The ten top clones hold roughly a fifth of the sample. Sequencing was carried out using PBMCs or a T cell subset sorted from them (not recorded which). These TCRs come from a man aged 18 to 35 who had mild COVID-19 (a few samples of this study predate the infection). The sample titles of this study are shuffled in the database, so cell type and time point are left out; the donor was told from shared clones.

CDR3 residues: CASSTQGALGNQPQHF. The CDR3 DNA reads as TGTGCCAGCAGTACACAGGGGGCGCTTGGCAATCAGCCCCAGCATTTT. The chain joins TRBV2 to TRBJ1-5; 9 nucleotides line up with TRBD1. Germline lookup yields CDR1 SNHLY and CDR2 FYNNEI. CDR3 size: 16 residues. Trimming at V came to 5 bases and at J to 2 bases, leaving 7 bases not matched to a gene.

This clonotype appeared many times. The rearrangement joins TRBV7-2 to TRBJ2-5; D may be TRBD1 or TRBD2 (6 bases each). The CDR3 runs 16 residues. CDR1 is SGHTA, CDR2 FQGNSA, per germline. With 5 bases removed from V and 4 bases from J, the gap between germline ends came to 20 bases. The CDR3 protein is CASSPLLTGAGETQYF. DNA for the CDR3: TGTGCCAGCAGCCCCCTTCTCACGGGGGCAGGAGAGACCCAGTACTTC.

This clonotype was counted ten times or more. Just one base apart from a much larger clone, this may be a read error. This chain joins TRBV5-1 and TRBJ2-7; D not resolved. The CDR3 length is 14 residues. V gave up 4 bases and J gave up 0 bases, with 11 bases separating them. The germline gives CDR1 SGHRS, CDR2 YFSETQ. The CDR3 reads CASSQDGSSYEQYF. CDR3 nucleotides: TGCGCCAGCAGCCAAGACGGCAGCTCCTACGAGCAGTACTTC.

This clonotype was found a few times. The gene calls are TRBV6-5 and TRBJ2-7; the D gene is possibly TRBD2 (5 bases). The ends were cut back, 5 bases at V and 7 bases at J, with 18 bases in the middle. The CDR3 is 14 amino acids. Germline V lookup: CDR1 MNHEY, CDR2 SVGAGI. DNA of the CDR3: TGTGCCAGCAGTGCCCTCCCCGGGGTAGGGGAGCAGTACTTC. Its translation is CASSALPGVGEQYF.

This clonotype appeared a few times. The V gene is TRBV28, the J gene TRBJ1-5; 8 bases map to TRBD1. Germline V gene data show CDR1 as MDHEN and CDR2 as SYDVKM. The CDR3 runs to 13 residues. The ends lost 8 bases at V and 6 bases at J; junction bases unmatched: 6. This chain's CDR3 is CASAPGGTQPQHF. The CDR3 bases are TGTGCCAGCGCCCCAGGGGGCACTCAGCCCCAGCATTTT.

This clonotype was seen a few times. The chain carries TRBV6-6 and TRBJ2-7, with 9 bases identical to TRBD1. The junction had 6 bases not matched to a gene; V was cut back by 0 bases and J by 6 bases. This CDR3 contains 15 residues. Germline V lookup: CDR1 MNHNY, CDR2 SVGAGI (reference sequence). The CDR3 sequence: CASSYSVDRGREQYF. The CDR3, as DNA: TGTGCCAGCAGTTACTCGGTGGACAGGGGACGCGAGCAGTACTTC.

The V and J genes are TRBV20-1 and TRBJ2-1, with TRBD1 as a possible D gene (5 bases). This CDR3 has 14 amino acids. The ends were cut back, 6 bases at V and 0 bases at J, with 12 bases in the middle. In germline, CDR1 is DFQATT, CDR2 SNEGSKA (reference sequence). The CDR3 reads CSASPGSSYNEQFF. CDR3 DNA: TGCAGTGCCAGCCCAGGGTCCTCCTACAATGAGCAGTTCTTC.

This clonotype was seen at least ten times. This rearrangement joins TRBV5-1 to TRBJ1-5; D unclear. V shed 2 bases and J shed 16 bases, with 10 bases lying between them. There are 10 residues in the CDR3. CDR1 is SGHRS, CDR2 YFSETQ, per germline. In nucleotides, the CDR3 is TGCGCCAGCAGCTTCCGAACCCCCCATTTT. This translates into CASSFRTPHF. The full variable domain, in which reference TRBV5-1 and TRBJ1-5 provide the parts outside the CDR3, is KAGVTQTPRYLIKTRGQQVTLSCSPISGHRSVSWYQQTPGQGLQFLFEYFSETQRNKGNFPGRFSGRQFSNSRSEMNVSTLELGDSALYLCASSFRTPHFGDGTRLSIL.

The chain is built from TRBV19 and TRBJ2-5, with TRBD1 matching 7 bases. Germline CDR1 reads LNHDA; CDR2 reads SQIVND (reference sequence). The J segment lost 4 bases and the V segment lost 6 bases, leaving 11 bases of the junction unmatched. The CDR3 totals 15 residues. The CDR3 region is CASRPDRFPGETQYF. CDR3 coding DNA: TGTGCCAGTAGGCCGGACAGGTTCCCTGGAGAGACCCAGTACTTC.

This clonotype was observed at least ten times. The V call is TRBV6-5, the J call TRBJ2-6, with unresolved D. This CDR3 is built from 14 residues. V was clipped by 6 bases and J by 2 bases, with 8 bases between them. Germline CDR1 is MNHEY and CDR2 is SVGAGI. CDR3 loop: CASRASAGANVLTF. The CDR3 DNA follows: TGTGCCAGCAGGGCTAGTGCTGGGGCCAACGTCCTGACTTTC.

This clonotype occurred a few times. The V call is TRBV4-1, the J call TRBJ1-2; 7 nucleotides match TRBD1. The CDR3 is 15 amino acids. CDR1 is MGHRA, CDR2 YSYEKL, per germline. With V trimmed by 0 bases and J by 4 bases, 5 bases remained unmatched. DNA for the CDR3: TGCGCCAGCAGCCAAGACCCGGGACAGATCTATGGCTACACCTTC. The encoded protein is CASSQDPGQIYGYTF.

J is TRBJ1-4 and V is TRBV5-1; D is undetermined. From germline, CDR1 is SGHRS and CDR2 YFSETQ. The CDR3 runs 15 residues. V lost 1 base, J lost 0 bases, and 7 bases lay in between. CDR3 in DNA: TGCGCCAGCAGCTTGTTTCATGCAACTAATGAAAAACTGTTTTTT. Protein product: CASSLFHATNEKLFF. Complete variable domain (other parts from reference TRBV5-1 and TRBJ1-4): KAGVTQTPRYLIKTRGQQVTLSCSPISGHRSVSWYQQTPGQGLQFLFEYFSETQRNKGNFPGRFSGRQFSNSRSEMNVSTLELGDSALYLCASSLFHATNEKLFFGSGTQLSVL.

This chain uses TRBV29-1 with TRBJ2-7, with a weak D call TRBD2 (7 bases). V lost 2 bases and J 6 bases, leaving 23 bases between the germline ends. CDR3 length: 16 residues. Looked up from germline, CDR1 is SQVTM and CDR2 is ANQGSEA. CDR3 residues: CSVESPNRGGEGEQYF. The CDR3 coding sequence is TGCAGCGTTGAATCCCCTAACCGAGGGGGGGAAGGCGAGCAGTACTTC.